The 20 T cell receptor beta chains below come from one sample, sequenced in a study of T cells in women clearing cervical HPV infection (dated by TCRdb to 2017 to 2018). The library came from the immunoSEQ multiplex PCR assay. The table was pulled from immuneACCESS by TCRdb, which kept in-frame rearrangements only. Such tables lose some clones; where checked, under half of the loss comes from unresolved V genes, and the rest has no known cause. The table of this sample itemizes 36,000 or so clones. Roughly 3.5% of the sample goes to the ten largest clones. The sequenced sample was blood buffy coat. These receptors all stem from a woman aged 18 to 75 with a cervical HPV16 infection that either progressed to CIN3+ or cleared (not recorded which).

Points on this clone: One end of the junction fails to match germline, which may point to a read error. The read terminates 3 residues ahead of where the CDR3 ends, so the germline J gene completes it. Other DNA sequences in the same sample also yield this CDR3. The chain employs TRBV5-1 and TRBJ1-6, with unresolved D. The CDR3 contains 14 residues. Germline CDR1 reads SGHRS; CDR2 reads YFSETQ. The CDR3 protein is CASSSDTYNSPLHF. The DNA read from the CDR3 is TGCGCCAGCAGCTCTGACACCTATAATTCGCCC. Together with reference TRBV5-1 and TRBJ1-6, the CDR3 gives the full variable domain: KAGVTQTPRYLIKTRGQQVTLSCSPISGHRSVSWYQQTPGQGLQFLFEYFSETQRNKGNFPGRFSGRQFSNSRSEMNVSTLELGDSALYLCASSSDTYNSPLHFGNGTRLTVT.

Comment on this clone: The read is 3 residues too short to cover the CDR3 end, so that end is filled in from the germline J gene. The chain is built from TRBV7-9 and TRBJ2-1, with TRBD2 as a possible D gene (6 bases). Germline V gene sequence: CDR1 SEHNR, CDR2 FQNEAQ (reference sequence). V dropped 5 bases and J dropped 9 bases, with 8 bases sitting between them. The CDR3 consists of 11 residues. CDR3 amino acids: CASSPEGEQFF. The sequenced CDR3 bases are TGTGCCAGCAGCCCGGAGGGTGAG.

With regard to this clone: From the germline J gene comes the end of the CDR3, since the read stops 3 residues before it. The J gene is TRBJ2-5, the V gene TRBV6-1, with 10 bases fitting TRBD1. The CDR3 contains 16 residues. Trimming removed 4 bases from V and 2 bases from J; junction bases left unmatched: 7. CDR1 is MNHNS and CDR2 is SASEGT in the germline V gene. The CDR3 reads CASSARDRGVQETQYF. CDR3 DNA (partial): TGTGCCAGCAGTGCCCGGGACAGGGGAGTGCAAGAGACC.

Worth noting for this clone: With the read ending 3 residues before the CDR3 end, the germline J gene is used to fill in that end. The gene calls are TRBV6-2 or TRBV6-3 and TRBJ1-5; no clear D. This CDR3 has 12 amino acids. Trimming stripped 2 bases from V and 6 bases from J, with 5 bases between. Germline V gene lookup returns CDR1 MNHEY and CDR2 SVGEGT. The CDR3 reads CASSYVSQPQHF. Incomplete CDR3 DNA: TGTGCCAGCAGTTACGTCAGTCAGCCC.

As for this clone: The read falls 3 residues short of the CDR3 end, and the missing part is taken from the germline J gene. The rearrangement links TRBV7-3 to TRBJ2-3; 9 bases align to TRBD1. J lost 1 base, V lost 4 bases, and 3 bases had no gene match. The CDR3 runs to 15 residues. Germline CDR1 SGHTA, CDR2 FQGTGA. CDR3 loop: CASSSQGAGTDTQYF. CDR3 DNA (partial): TGTGCCAGCAGCTCACAGGGGGCCGGCACAGATACG. The full variable domain, in which reference TRBV7-3 and TRBJ2-3 provide the parts outside the CDR3, is GAGVSQTPSNKVTEKGKYVELRCDPISGHTALYWYRQSLGQGPEFLIYFQGTGAADDSGLPNDRFFAVRPEGSVSTLKIQRTERGDSAVYLCASSSQGAGTDTQYFGPGTRLTVL.

On this clone itself: The read ends 3 residues shy of where the CDR3 ends; the end is completed using the germline J gene. The chain joins TRBV30 to TRBJ1-3; D unresolved. Germline V CDR1 and CDR2: GTSNPN, SVGIG (reference sequence). V gave up 2 bases and J gave up 2 bases, with 16 bases separating them. This CDR3 spans 16 amino acids. The sequenced part of the CDR3 DNA is TGTGCCTGGAGTTTAGGGCGCTCAAAACCTGGAAACACC. Translating it yields CAWSLGRSKPGNT. The complete CDR3 protein is CAWSLGRSKPGNTIYF.

To note about this clone: From the germline J gene comes the end of the CDR3, since the read stops 3 residues before it. The genes are TRBV28 and TRBJ2-1; D is possibly TRBD2 (5 bases). The CDR3 contains 17 residues. Germline CDR1 reads MDHEN; CDR2 reads SYDVKM. Trimming removed 6 bases from V and 3 bases from J, with 21 bases in between. The CDR3 region is CASSVGFMRAGYNEQFF. The covered CDR3 bases are TGTGCCAGCAGCGTCGGATTTATGCGGGCGGGCTACAATGAG.

The CDR3 sequence is CASSKGQGIEYEQYF. The part of the CDR3 DNA that was read is TGTGCCAGCAGCAAAGGACAGGGGATAGAATACGAG. The rearrangement links TRBV2 to TRBJ2-7; 9 bases fit TRBD1. Read data end 3 residues before the CDR3 end; the end is taken from the germline J gene. The CDR3 sequence is 15 residues long. Germline assignment: CDR1 SNHLY and CDR2 FYNNEI. With 6 bases clipped from V and 4 bases from J, the junction kept 10 bases outside the gene matches.

Notes on this clone: The CDR3 end is not reached by the read, which stops 3 residues before it; the germline J gene fills it in. The chain employs TRBV18 and TRBJ2-1, with 10 positions matching TRBD2. CDR3 length: 16 residues. Trimming took 6 bases from V and 8 from J; bases not matched to a gene: 13. CDR1 is KGHSH, CDR2 LQKENI, per germline. CDR3: CASSHKREGPLDEQFF. CDR3 bases read: TGTGCCAGCTCCCACAAGCGGGAGGGCCCTCTCGATGAG.

Comments on this clone: Read coverage stops 3 residues before the CDR3 terminus; the germline J gene supplies the remainder. V gene TRBV20-1 combines with J gene TRBJ1-1; TRBD1 agrees at 8 bases. CDR1 and CDR2 from the germline V gene are DFQATT and SNEGSKA (reference sequence). V shed 2 bases and J 3 bases; nucleotides not matched to a gene: 14. This CDR3 has 17 residues. CDR3 sequence reads: CSARNPRDRNRDTEAFF. CDR3 bases read: TGCAGTGCTAGAAATCCGAGGGACAGGAATAGGGACACTGAA.

Concerning this clone: The read falls 3 residues short of the CDR3 end, and the missing part is taken from the germline J gene. The J gene is TRBJ2-3, the V gene TRBV20-1, with D uncertain. Germline V gene data show CDR1 as DFQATT and CDR2 as SNEGSKA (reference sequence). V lost 3 bases to trimming and J lost 6 bases, with 22 bases between them. The CDR3 has 16 amino acids. The part of the CDR3 DNA that was read is TGCAGTGCTAGCCCAGGCCACCGATTCCAAGGGGATACG. This codes for CSASPGHRFQGDT. From start to end, the CDR3 is CSASPGHRFQGDTQYF.

Worth noting for this clone: The read ends 3 residues before the CDR3 terminus; that terminus is restored from the germline J gene. This chain links TRBV19 with TRBJ1-5, with D hard to call. Germline V gives CDR1 LNHDA, CDR2 SQIVND (reference sequence). The CDR3 consists of 14 residues. Trimming took 2 bases from V and 0 from J, leaving 5 bases between them. The sequenced part of the CDR3 DNA is TGTGCCAGTAGTATAATACATAGCAATCAGCCC. Encoded protein: CASSIIHSNQP. The full CDR3 protein is CASSIIHSNQPQHF.

Notes on this clone: The read ends 3 residues shy of where the CDR3 ends; the end is completed using the germline J gene. The chain carries TRBV6-2 or TRBV6-3 and TRBJ2-2; D might be TRBD2 (6 bases). The CDR3 runs 15 residues. CDR1 is MNHEY and CDR2 is SVGEGT in the germline V gene. V was trimmed by 4 bases and J by 3 bases, leaving 12 bases between them. CDR3 bases read: TGTGCCAGCAGTTTGGTCGCGGGATACACCGGGGAG. It is translated as CASSLVAGYTGE. The full CDR3 protein reads CASSLVAGYTGELFF.

About this clone itself: The read ends 3 residues before the CDR3 terminus; that terminus is restored from the germline J gene. V usage is TRBV29-1 and J usage is TRBJ2-7, with 9 bases fitting TRBD2. V was pared by 4 bases and J by 4 bases, with 8 bases of the junction left unmatched. CDR1 and CDR2 from the germline V gene are SQVTM and ANQGSEA. The CDR3 spans 14 residues. The CDR3 bases that were read are TGCAGCGTTGCCCTCGCGGGAGGGAGGTACGAG. Translated, it gives CSVALAGGRYE. The full CDR3 reads CSVALAGGRYEQYF.

Remarks on this clone: The sequence runs out 3 residues before the end of the CDR3; the remainder is reconstructed from the germline J gene. The gene calls are TRBV28 and TRBJ2-2; TRBD2 matches 13 bases. V was pared by 4 bases and J by 7 bases, with 3 bases of the junction left unmatched. The CDR3 loop spans 15 amino acids. Germline CDR1 is MDHEN and CDR2 is SYDVKM. CDR3 bases read: TGTGCCAGCAGTTCGGGACTAGCGGGATTCGGGGAG. Its translation: CASSSGLAGFGE. From start to end, the CDR3 is CASSSGLAGFGELFF.

Note on this clone: The sequenced fragment ends 3 residues before the CDR3 boundary, so the rest is inferred from the germline J gene. The gene calls are TRBV18 and TRBJ1-1, with D possibly being TRBD1 (5 bases). CDR1 is KGHSH, CDR2 LQKENI, per germline. The CDR3 covers 15 residues. Trimming took 0 bases from V and 4 from J, leaving 12 bases between them. The CDR3 DNA, read in part, is TGTGCCAGCTCACCACCCGTGGACATGGTCACTGAA. Its translation: CASSPPVDMVTE. The full CDR3 protein is CASSPPVDMVTEAFF.

A word on this clone: The read falls 3 residues short of the CDR3 end, and the missing part is taken from the germline J gene. The chain joins TRBV19 to TRBJ2-2; possible D gene TRBD1, 5 bases. The CDR3 spans 12 residues. The V end was cut by 7 bases, the J end by 3 bases, with 6 bases between. Per germline, CDR1 LNHDA and CDR2 SQIVND (reference sequence). Partial CDR3 DNA: TGTGCCAGTATCAGGGACACCGGGGAG. Translated: CASIRDTGE. The entire CDR3 protein reads CASIRDTGELFF.

Concerning this clone: Sequencing ends 3 residues short of the CDR3 end; the germline J gene provides the rest. The chain is built from TRBV19 and TRBJ2-1; 11 nucleotides match TRBD2. Germline assignment: CDR1 LNHDA and CDR2 SQIVND (reference sequence). This CDR3 spans 15 amino acids. After removal of 4 bases from V and 4 bases from J, the junction contained 3 bases not matched to a gene. Incomplete CDR3 DNA: TGTGCCAGTAGTAGACTAGCGGGGAAATACAATGAG. Residues: CASSRLAGKYNE. In full, the CDR3 is CASSRLAGKYNEQFF.

Concerning this clone: One end of the junction fails to match germline, which may point to a read error. The read gets to within 3 residues of the CDR3 end, and the germline J gene fills in the rest. The chain carries TRBV7-9 and TRBJ2-3; D not certain. There are 12 residues in the CDR3. Per the germline V gene, CDR1 is SEHNR and CDR2 is FQNEAQ (reference sequence). The CDR3 region is CASSVAGDTQYF. The sequenced part of the CDR3 DNA is TGTGCCAGCAGCGTAGCCGGGGATACG. Drawing the rest from reference TRBV7-9 and TRBJ2-3, the complete variable domain is DTGVSQNPRHKITKRGQNVTFRCDPISEHNRLYWYRQTLGQGPEFLTYFQNEAQLEKSRLLSDRFSAERPKGSFSTLEIQRTEQGDSAMYLCASSVAGDTQYFGPGTRLTVL.

About this clone: The read ends 3 residues early relative to the CDR3; the germline J gene fills the gap. This chain joins TRBV10-3 and TRBJ1-2; TRBD1 agrees at 8 bases. CDR3 size: 17 residues. CDR1 and CDR2 from the germline V gene are ENHRY and SYGVKD. Trimming took 6 bases from V and 4 from J; bases not matched to a gene: 16. The CDR3 is CAISGETGAPVFYGYTF. The DNA read from the CDR3 is TGTGCCATCAGCGGTGAGACAGGGGCACCCGTTTTCTATGGC.